This T cell receptor (beta chain) was sequenced for a study of STAT5B mutations in CD4+ large granular lymphocyte leukemia. Using immunoSEQ multiplex PCR, the repertoire was profiled, and TCRdb retains in-frame clones only, with some absent. Here the sample spans about 20,000 clones, over 65% being singletons. General study points: Around 25% of private leukemic clonotypes occurred rarely in other patients' non-leukemic repertoires. Without putative leukemic clones, patient CD4-sorted repertoires remained more clonal than healthy CD4+ repertoires.

J lost 2 bases, V lost 8 bases, and 9 bases had no gene match. Germline V CDR1 and CDR2: SGHRS, YFSETQ. The CDR3 has 15 amino acids. This clone was seen more than once but under ten times. Its antigen is as yet unknown. V and J are TRBV5-1 and TRBJ2-3, with 9 bases matching TRBD2. This receptor was identified in a human donor in good health. The sequenced sample consisted of CD4+ T cells from blood buffy coats. CDR3 residues: CASRPLAGPTDTQYF. CDR3 DNA sequence: TGCGCCAGTCGACCTCTAGCGGGACCCACAGATACGCAGTATTTT.